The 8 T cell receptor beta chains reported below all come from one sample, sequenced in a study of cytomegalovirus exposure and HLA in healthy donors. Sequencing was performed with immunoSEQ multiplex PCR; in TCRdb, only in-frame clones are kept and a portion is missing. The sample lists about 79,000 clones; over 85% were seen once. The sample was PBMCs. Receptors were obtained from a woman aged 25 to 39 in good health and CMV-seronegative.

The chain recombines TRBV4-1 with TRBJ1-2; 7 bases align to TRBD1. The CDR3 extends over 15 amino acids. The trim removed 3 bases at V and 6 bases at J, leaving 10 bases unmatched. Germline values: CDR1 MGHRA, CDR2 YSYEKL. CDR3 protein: CASSHPRGQAHGYTF. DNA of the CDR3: TGCGCCAGCAGCCACCCACGCGGACAGGCGCATGGCTACACCTTC.

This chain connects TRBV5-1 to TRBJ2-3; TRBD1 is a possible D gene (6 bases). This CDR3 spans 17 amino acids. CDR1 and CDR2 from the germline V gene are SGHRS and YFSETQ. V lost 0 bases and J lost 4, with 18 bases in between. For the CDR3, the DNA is TGCGCCAGCAGCTTGGGACCCGGGACAACGCTCGCAGATACGCAGTATTTT. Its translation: CASSLGPGTTLADTQYF.

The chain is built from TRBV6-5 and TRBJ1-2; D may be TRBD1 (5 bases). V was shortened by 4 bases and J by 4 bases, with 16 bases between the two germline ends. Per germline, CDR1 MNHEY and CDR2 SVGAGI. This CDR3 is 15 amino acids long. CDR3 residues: CASSSLWGGSYGYTF. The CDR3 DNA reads TGTGCCAGCAGTTCCCTTTGGGGGGGATCCTATGGCTACACCTTC.

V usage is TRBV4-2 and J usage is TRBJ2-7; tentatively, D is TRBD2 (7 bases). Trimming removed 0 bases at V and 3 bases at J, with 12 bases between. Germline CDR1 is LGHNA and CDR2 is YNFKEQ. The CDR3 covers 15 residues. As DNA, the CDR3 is TGTGCCAGCAGCCAAGAAACGGGGGGCCTCTACGAGCAGTACTTC. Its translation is CASSQETGGLYEQYF.

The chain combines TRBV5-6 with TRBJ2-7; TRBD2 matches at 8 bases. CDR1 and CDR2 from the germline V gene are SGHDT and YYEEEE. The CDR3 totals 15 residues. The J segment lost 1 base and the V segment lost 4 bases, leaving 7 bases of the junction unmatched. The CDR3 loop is CASSHSGSGSYEQYF. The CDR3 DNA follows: TGTGCCAGCAGCCACAGCGGGAGTGGGTCCTACGAGCAGTACTTC.

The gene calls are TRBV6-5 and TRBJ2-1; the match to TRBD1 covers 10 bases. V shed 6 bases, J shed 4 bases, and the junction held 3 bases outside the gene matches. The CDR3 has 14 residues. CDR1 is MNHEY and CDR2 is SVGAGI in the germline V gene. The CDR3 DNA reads TGTGCCAGCAGGGAGGACAGGGGGTACAATGAGCAGTTCTTC. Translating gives CASREDRGYNEQFF.

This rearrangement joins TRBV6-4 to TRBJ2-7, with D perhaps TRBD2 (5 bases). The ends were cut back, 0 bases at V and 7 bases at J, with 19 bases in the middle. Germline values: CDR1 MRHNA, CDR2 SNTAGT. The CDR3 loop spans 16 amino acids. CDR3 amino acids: CASSDSGDAPLFEQYF. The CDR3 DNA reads TGTGCCAGCAGTGACTCGGGAGATGCTCCCCTTTTTGAGCAGTACTTC.

The CDR3 region has the DNA TGTGCCAGCAGACTACGACAGGGGGCGGCAGATACGCAGTATTTT. It is translated as CASRLRQGAADTQYF. The chain couples TRBV27 to TRBJ2-3; 10 nucleotides agree with TRBD1. Germline CDR1 and CDR2: MNHEY and SMNVEV (reference sequence). V shed 6 bases, J shed 4 bases, and the junction held 7 bases outside the gene matches. The CDR3 is 15 amino acids.